This T cell receptor (beta chain) was observed in a study of cytomegalovirus exposure and HLA in healthy donors. Turning to this clone: Its cognate antigen is unknown.

Study findings and constraints: When analyzed later, a missense DCLRE1C variant was found to be linked to TCR beta V- and J-gene trimming.

13 Jbeta primers and 60 Vbeta primers were used for the PCR. Using immunoSEQ multiplex PCR, the repertoire was profiled, and TCRdb retains in-frame clones only, with some absent. The sample gives some 150,000 clones, around 80% of which show up once; approximately 2% is in the top ten. The TCR sequence derives from a man aged 40-49 years in good health and CMV-seronegative. Material: PBMCs.

This CDR3 is CASNRAGTGELFF. CDR3 coding DNA: TGTGCCAGCAACCGAGCGGGCACCGGGGAGCTGTTTTTT. The chain links TRBV27 to TRBJ2-2, with a tentative D call TRBD2 (6 bases). Germline-derived CDR1 and CDR2 are MNHEY and SMNVEV (reference sequence). The CDR3 is 13 amino acids. Trimming pared 7 bases from V and 4 bases from J, leaving 10 bases between.